The entry that follows covers one T cell receptor beta chain sequence. RNA, once extracted, was reverse transcribed into cDNA for use as the sequencing template. This table comes from immunoSEQ multiplex PCR, and its TCRdb copy is limited to in-frame clones, with some not included. Seen here are roughly 150,000 clones, roughly 60% observed once, and the top ten hold 36%. This record comes from a study of CD8+ T cells in alopecia areata. Germline V gene data show CDR1 as SGHDT and CDR2 as YYEEEE. Trimming took 5 bases from V and 0 from J, leaving 11 bases between them. CDR3 size: 14 residues. Specimen: CD8+ T cells sorted from blood. The chain employs TRBV5-6 and TRBJ1-1; D is ambiguous. The sequence was obtained from a human donor in good health. CDR3 nucleotide sequence: TGTGCCAGCAGTGCGGAAACGGTGAACACTGAAGCTTTCTTT. It encodes CASSAETVNTEAFF.